The source of this T cell receptor beta chain is a study of shared T cell receptors in the human thymus. The germline V gene encodes CDR1 MNHEY and CDR2 SMNVEV (reference sequence). The CDR3 contains 13 residues. V gave up 9 bases and J gave up 0 bases, with 12 bases separating them. Some clones are missing from TCRdb's copy, which holds only in-frame ones; the method was immunoSEQ multiplex PCR. Of roughly 550,000 clones listed, approximately 80% are singletons. These data also formed part of another study, on human thymus T cells. That investigation notes: Donors were healthy Finnish infants having corrective surgery for congenital heart defects. Surgeons resected thymus tissue during corrective heart surgery. Repertoires sampled from thymus and blood appeared biased in V and J gene usage. Related research described thymic repertoires that were highly overlapping among unrelated individuals.

This sequence originates from a boy younger than two with a congenital heart defect. The chain couples TRBV27 to TRBJ2-7; D unresolved. The sequenced sample consisted of thymocytes. The chain's CDR3 is CASRRTCSYEQYF. DNA for the CDR3: TGTGCCAGTCGGAGAACCTGCTCCTACGAGCAGTACTTC.